These 15 T cell receptor beta chains originate from one sample sequenced in a study of OX40 agonist ivuxolimab in advanced cancers. Data came from immunoSEQ multiplex PCR; TCRdb stores just in-frame clones and leaves some out. The sample includes tens of thousands of clones, about 87% of them seen just once. The sequencing used CD4+ or CD8+ T cells sorted from blood, collected in a trial of the OX40 agonist ivuxolimab. These TCRs come from an adult with an advanced solid tumor such as melanoma, head and neck, liver or kidney cancer.

The table lists this clone with a count of one. The CDR3 loop reads CASSRGTGGTGELFF. CDR3 in DNA: TGTGCCAGTAGTAGGGGGACAGGGGGCACCGGGGAGCTGTTTTTT. V and J are TRBV19 and TRBJ2-2, with 11 positions matching TRBD1. The CDR3 consists of 15 residues. Germline V CDR1 and CDR2: LNHDA, SQIVND (reference sequence). J was trimmed by 4 bases and V by 4 bases; bases with no gene match: 2.

A single count supports this clone. This sequence joins TRBV18 and TRBJ2-7, with D perhaps TRBD2 (5 bases). CDR1 KGHSH and CDR2 LQKENI come from the germline V gene. The CDR3 runs 14 residues. V was trimmed by 3 bases and J by 0 bases, leaving 9 bases between them. The chain's CDR3 is CASSPASSSYEQYF. The CDR3 DNA reads TGTGCCAGCTCACCGGCTAGCAGCTCCTACGAGCAGTACTTC. Drawing the rest from reference TRBV18 and TRBJ2-7, the complete variable domain is NAGVMQNPRHLVRRRGQEARLRCSPMKGHSHVYWYRQLPEEGLKFMVYLQKENIIDESGMPKERFSAEFPKEGPSILRIQQVVRGDSAAYFCASSPASSSYEQYFGPGTRLTVT.

V and J are TRBV2 and TRBJ1-5; D gene uncertain. The CDR3 is made up of 12 amino acids. Trimming stripped 11 bases from V and 4 bases from J, with 12 bases between. Per germline, CDR1 SNHLY and CDR2 FYNNEI. CDR3 DNA sequence: TGTGCCGTAGGCGGTGGGAATCAGCCCCAGCATTTT. Encoded protein: CAVGGGNQPQHF.

The chain joins TRBV13 to TRBJ2-3; 10 bases are a match to TRBD2. Germline CDR1 is PRHDT and CDR2 is FYEKMQ (reference sequence). This CDR3 region has 16 residues. Trimming at V came to 5 bases and at J to 0 bases, leaving 5 bases not matched to a gene. CDR3 bases: TGTGCCAGCAGCCGGAAGCGGGGGGGTAGCACAGATACGCAGTATTTT. Protein: CASSRKRGGSTDTQYF.

In DNA form, the CDR3 reads TGTGCCAGCAGCTTTAACCCTAACTATGGCTACACCTTC. The encoded protein is CASSFNPNYGYTF. J is TRBJ1-2 and V is TRBV7-9; D gene uncertain. V gave up 3 bases and J gave up 0 bases, with 5 bases separating them. This CDR3 is 13 amino acids long. Looked up from germline, CDR1 is SEHNR and CDR2 is FQNEAQ (reference sequence).

The V and J genes are TRBV7-2 and TRBJ1-2, with TRBD1 matching 7 bases. The V segment lost 5 bases and the J segment 8 bases; nucleotides outside the gene matches: 8. Germline V gives CDR1 SGHTA, CDR2 FQGNSA. The CDR3 is 13 amino acids. CDR3 amino acids: CASSRLGGYGYTF. CDR3 bases: TGTGCCAGCAGCCGCCTAGGGGGCTACGGCTACACCTTC.

This clone has a handful of counts. The chain recombines TRBV29-1 with TRBJ2-3; perhaps D is TRBD1 or TRBD2 (5 bases each). Trimming shortened V by 4 bases and J by 4 bases, and 6 bases separated the two germline ends. This CDR3 has 11 residues. Germline V gene lookup returns CDR1 SQVTM and CDR2 ANQGSEA. CDR3 DNA sequence: TGCAGCGTTGTGGGGGCAGATACGCAGTATTTT. Its protein is CSVVGADTQYF.

The chain is built from TRBV30 and TRBJ2-4; D perhaps matches TRBD1 (7 bases). This CDR3 has 11 residues. The ends were cut back, 5 bases at V and 12 bases at J, with 14 bases in the middle. Germline CDR1 is GTSNPN and CDR2 is SVGIG (reference sequence). The CDR3 sequence is CAWGVRGAQYF. In nucleotides, the CDR3 is TGTGCCTGGGGCGTCAGGGGGGCTCAGTACTTC. The full variable domain, in which reference TRBV30 and TRBJ2-4 provide the parts outside the CDR3, is SQTIHQWPATLVQPVGSPLSLECTVEGTSNPNLYWYRQAAGRGLQLLFYSVGIGQISSEVPQNLSASRPQDRQFILSSKKLLLSDSGFYLCAWGVRGAQYFGAGTRLSVL.

This rearrangement joins TRBV5-1 to TRBJ2-5; TRBD1 is a possible D gene (6 bases). Trimming shortened V by 1 base and J by 1 base, and 14 bases separated the two germline ends. This CDR3 comprises 16 residues. Per the germline V gene, CDR1 is SGHRS and CDR2 is YFSETQ. The CDR3 DNA is TGCGCCAGCAGCTTGACGACAGGCGGGTTCCAAGAGACCCAGTACTTC. Encoded protein: CASSLTTGGFQETQYF.

This clone was seen only a few times. The chain's CDR3 is CASSHYPPGQTGNTIYF. As DNA, the CDR3 is TGTGCCAGCAGCCATTACCCTCCGGGACAGACCGGAAACACCATATATTTT. The rearrangement uses TRBV7-9 and TRBJ1-3; 7 bases fit TRBD1. The length of the CDR3 is 17 residues. Germline V gene sequence: CDR1 SEHNR, CDR2 FQNEAQ (reference sequence). The V gene end was trimmed by 5 bases and the J gene end by 4 bases; junction bases not matched to a gene: 14.

The V gene is TRBV28, the J gene TRBJ1-3, with D uncertain. In germline, CDR1 is MDHEN, CDR2 SYDVKM. This CDR3 is built from 14 residues. The V end lost 3 bases, the J end lost 4 bases, and 10 bases lay between the germline ends. The CDR3: CASSLGRRGNTIYF. CDR3 DNA: TGTGCCAGCAGTTTGGGCCGGCGGGGAAACACCATATATTTT. Full variable domain (missing parts from reference TRBV28 and TRBJ1-3): DVKVTQSSRYLVKRTGEKVFLECVQDMDHENMFWYRQDPGLGLRLIYFSYDVKMKEKGDIPEGYSVSREKKERFSLILESASTNQTSMYLCASSLGRRGNTIYFGEGSWLTVV.

V gene TRBV5-1 combines with J gene TRBJ2-1; D not resolved. Germline lookup yields CDR1 SGHRS and CDR2 YFSETQ. V shed 0 bases and J shed 0 bases, with 7 bases lying between them. The CDR3 consists of 15 residues. The CDR3, as DNA: TGCGCCAGCAGCTTGGCAGTGAACTCCTACAATGAGCAGTTCTTC. This codes for CASSLAVNSYNEQFF.

The chain couples TRBV4-3 to TRBJ2-2; D may correspond to TRBD1 or TRBD2 (5 bases each). The CDR3 has 15 residues. Germline-derived CDR1 and CDR2 are LGHNA and YSLEER. V lost 6 bases to trimming and J lost 3 bases, with 14 bases between them. The CDR3 DNA follows: TGCGCCAGCAGACGAGGGGTGGGGTACACCGGGGAGCTGTTTTTT. Protein sequence: CASRRGVGYTGELFF.

The sample holds one count of this clone. Other nucleotide sequences in the sample specify the same CDR3. The chain carries TRBV28 and TRBJ2-1, with a tentative D call TRBD2 (6 bases). The CDR3 is made up of 15 amino acids. CDR1 is MDHEN and CDR2 is SYDVKM in the germline V gene. V shed 3 bases and J shed 0 bases, with 9 bases lying between them. In DNA, the CDR3 is TGTGCCAGCAGTTTCGGGGGTAGCTCCTACAATGAGCAGTTCTTC. Translated, it gives CASSFGGSSYNEQFF.

This chain connects TRBV5-5 to TRBJ2-7; no firm D call. CDR3 size: 15 residues. Trimming pared 2 bases from V and 1 base from J, leaving 13 bases between. The germline CDR1 and CDR2 sequences are SGHKS and YYEKEE (reference sequence). The DNA of the CDR3 is TGTGCCAGCAGCTTCGAGGTCGGCGGTTCCTACGAGCAGTACTTC. Protein product: CASSFEVGGSYEQYF.